These T cell receptor beta chains were read from a single sample in a study of blood T cell repertoires in COVID-19. The repertoire was sequenced with immunoSEQ multiplex PCR; TCRdb's copy has only in-frame clones and lacks some. The sample lists 400,000 to 500,000 clones, 75% to 90% occurring once. The sample comprised peripheral blood. Every receptor here comes from a woman aged 25 to 39 with active or convalescent COVID-19. CDR3s include the opening cysteine and the closing phenylalanine or tryptophan. A D gene is named only where the DNA matches it firmly. Some rows mark clone size as missing; the rest say once, few, many or name a class of expanded clone.

v_call: TRBV14
j_call: TRBJ1-2
clone_size: -
d_call: -
cdr3_nt: TGTGCCAGCAGGGCCTCCGCTAACTATGGCTACACCTTC
cdr3_aa: CASRASANYGYTF

v_call: TRBV7-8
j_call: TRBJ1-4
clone_size: -
d_call: TRBD1
cdr3_nt: TGTGCCAGCAGCCCGGGACAGAATGAAAAACTGTTTTTT
cdr3_aa: CASSPGQNEKLFF

v_call: TRBV6-5
j_call: TRBJ1-5
clone_size: -
d_call: -
cdr3_nt: TGTGCCAGCAGGAGGGGGACCACATATCAGCCCCAGCATTTT
cdr3_aa: CASRRGTTYQPQHF

v_call: TRBV6-5
j_call: TRBJ1-1
clone_size: -
d_call: -
cdr3_nt: TGTGCCAGCAGTTATCAGGCTATGAACACTGAAGCTTTCTTT
cdr3_aa: CASSYQAMNTEAFF

v_call: TRBV7-9
j_call: TRBJ1-1
clone_size: -
d_call: -
cdr3_nt: TGTGCCAGCAGCTTACAGCCACTAGTTGAAGCTTTCTTT
cdr3_aa: CASSLQPLVEAFF

v_call: TRBV27
j_call: TRBJ2-7
clone_size: -
d_call: TRBD1
cdr3_nt: TGTGCCAGCAGCGACAGGGGGCCCCACAACGAGCAGTACTTC
cdr3_aa: CASSDRGPHNEQYF

v_call: TRBV3-1/TRBV3-2
j_call: TRBJ2-1
clone_size: once
d_call: TRBD2
cdr3_nt: TGTGCCAGCAGCCCTCGAGCGGGATTTAATGAGCAGTTCTTC
cdr3_aa: CASSPRAGFNEQFF

v_call: TRBV4-1
j_call: TRBJ1-5
clone_size: -
d_call: -
cdr3_nt: TGCGCCAGCAGCCAACCAGGGAGGCAGGGTCAGCCCCAGCATTTT
cdr3_aa: CASSQPGRQGQPQHF

v_call: TRBV15
j_call: TRBJ1-1
clone_size: once
d_call: TRBD1
cdr3_nt: TGTGCCACCAGCAGAGATTTGTCCGGGACAGCTGTGACTGAAGCTTTCTTT
cdr3_aa: CATSRDLSGTAVTEAFF

v_call: TRBV3-1/TRBV3-2
j_call: TRBJ2-1
clone_size: -
d_call: -
cdr3_nt: TGTGCCAGCAGCCACGTAAATGAGCAGTTCTTC
cdr3_aa: CASSHVNEQFF

v_call: TRBV11-2
j_call: TRBJ2-1
clone_size: -
d_call: TRBD2
cdr3_nt: TGTGCCAGCAGACCCATAGCGGGGGGGGACAATGAGCAGTTCTTC
cdr3_aa: CASRPIAGGDNEQFF

v_call: TRBV6-5
j_call: TRBJ2-1
clone_size: -
d_call: -
cdr3_nt: TGTGCCAGCAGTTACTCTACAGGGCCCGATGAGCAGTTCTTC
cdr3_aa: CASSYSTGPDEQFF

v_call: TRBV2
j_call: TRBJ1-2
clone_size: -
d_call: TRBD1
cdr3_nt: TGTGCCAGCAGAGACACCGGGACAGCTTATGGCTACACCTTC
cdr3_aa: CASRDTGTAYGYTF

v_call: TRBV6-5
j_call: TRBJ1-1
clone_size: -
d_call: TRBD1
cdr3_nt: TGTGCCAGCAAGAATCGGACAGGACTGAACACTGAAGCTTTCTTT
cdr3_aa: CASKNRTGLNTEAFF

v_call: TRBV19
j_call: TRBJ1-1
clone_size: once
d_call: TRBD1
cdr3_nt: TGTGCCAGTAGTAAGACAGGGCGGAACACTGAAGCTTTCTTT
cdr3_aa: CASSKTGRNTEAFF

v_call: TRBV9
j_call: TRBJ2-7
clone_size: few
d_call: TRBD1
cdr3_nt: TGTGCCAGCAGCGTAGTAGGGACAGGGGTTGGCGAGCAGTACTTC
cdr3_aa: CASSVVGTGVGEQYF